This T cell receptor beta chain was recorded in a study of control samples from healthy donors and cancer patients. The protocol was immunoSEQ multiplex PCR, while the TCRdb copy is restricted to in-frame clones and leaves out a portion. The sample holds roughly 120,000 clones; 80% to 95% are singletons and the top ten take about 7.2%. Germline CDR1 SGHVS, CDR2 FQNEAQ. The CDR3 consists of 16 residues. The V gene end was trimmed by 5 bases and the J gene end by 4 bases; junction bases not matched to a gene: 8. The specimen was blood. The chain couples TRBV7-8 to TRBJ2-1, with TRBD2 identical over 10 bases. This receptor was obtained from a woman between 18 and 29 years old in good health. The CDR3 is CASSLRSSGSYNEQFF. CDR3 nucleotide sequence: TGTGCCAGCAGCCTCCGCTCTAGCGGGAGTTACAATGAGCAGTTCTTC.